These T cell receptor beta chains were read from a single sample in a study of cytomegalovirus exposure and HLA in healthy donors. The method was immunoSEQ multiplex PCR; TCRdb's version includes in-frame clones alone and lacks a portion of them. The listing records roughly 90,000 clones. Material: PBMCs. Receptor source: a man aged 50 to 59 in good health and CMV-seropositive. Each CDR3 is given with its conserved first and last residue. A D gene is named only where the DNA matches it firmly.

TRBJ2-1,TRBD2,TRBV30,TGTGCCTGGAGTGTAAGAGAGGGAGGGACTTGGGAGCAGTTCTTC,CAWSVREGGTWEQFF
TRBJ1-5,-,TRBV12-5,TGTGCTAGTGGTTCCTCAGGGGGCAATCAGCCCCAGCATTTT,CASGSSGGNQPQHF
TRBJ1-1,-,TRBV7-6,TGTGCCAGCAGCTCCCGAAGGGAGGTTGAAGCTTTCTTT,CASSSRREVEAFF
TRBJ1-1,-,TRBV14,TGTGCCAGCAGCCAACTCACAAGGAACACTGAAGCTTTCTTT,CASSQLTRNTEAFF
TRBJ1-2,-,TRBV7-9,TGTGCCAGCAGCTTTGGAGGATCTGGCTACACCTTC,CASSFGGSGYTF
TRBJ2-2,-,TRBV2,TGTGCCAGCGTGCAGGGGCGAACCGGGGAGCTGTTTTTT,CASVQGRTGELFF
TRBJ1-1,-,TRBV4-3,TGCGCCAGCAGCCTTCAGGACAGCACTGAAGCTTTCTTT,CASSLQDSTEAFF
TRBJ1-1,TRBD1,TRBV19,TGTGCCAGTACTTCCCACCCGGGACAGCTATCGAACACTGAAGCTTTCTTT,CASTSHPGQLSNTEAFF
TRBJ2-7,-,TRBV9,TGTGCCAGCAGCGCCGGGACATCCGCATACGAGCAGTACTTC,CASSAGTSAYEQYF
TRBJ1-1,-,TRBV29-1,TGCAGCGTTGAACCCCGGGGAAGGGAGAACACTGAAGCTTTCTTT,CSVEPRGRENTEAFF
TRBJ1-5,TRBD1,TRBV19,TGTGCCAGTAGTCCAGGGGTACAGGGGGCTCAGCCCCAGCATTTT,CASSPGVQGAQPQHF
TRBJ1-1,-,TRBV19,TGTGCCAGTAGTATTATACAGGGACACACGAACACTGAAGCTTTCTTT,CASSIIQGHTNTEAFF
TRBJ2-3,-,TRBV18,TGTGCCAGCTCACCATCGACAGATACGCAGTATTTT,CASSPSTDTQYF
TRBJ1-1,-,TRBV11-3,TGTGCCAGCAGCTTAGGCCTCGAGGCTGAAGCTTTCTTT,CASSLGLEAEAFF
TRBJ1-3,-,TRBV30,TGTGCCTGGGCCGAAGACTCTCAAGGAAACACCATATATTTT,CAWAEDSQGNTIYF
TRBJ2-5,TRBD2,TRBV6-5,TGTGCCAGCAGGAGGGAGGGGGAGACCCAGTACTTC,CASRREGETQYF
TRBJ1-1,-,TRBV6-5,TGTGCCGGCAGTTACTCGATGGCCAACACTGAAGCTTTCTTT,CAGSYSMANTEAFF
TRBJ2-1,-,TRBV9,TGTGCCAGCAGCGTAGAATCTAGCGCCAACCCGGGCGATGAGCAGTTCTTC,CASSVESSANPGDEQFF
TRBJ1-4,TRBD1,TRBV4-2,TGTGCCAGCAGCCAGGGGGACAGGGGAGAAAAACTGTTTTTT,CASSQGDRGEKLFF
TRBJ2-7,-,TRBV5-5,TGTGCCAGCAGCTTCGTCGGCAGGGGTTACGAGCAGTACTTC,CASSFVGRGYEQYF
TRBJ2-4,TRBD2,TRBV7-2,TGTGCCGGCAGCTTAGAACTAGCGGGAGGTGGATACATTCAGTACTTC,CAGSLELAGGGYIQYF
TRBJ2-7,-,TRBV28,TGTGCCAGCAGTTTATGGTCCGGTACCTACGAGCAGTACTTC,CASSLWSGTYEQYF
TRBJ2-5,-,TRBV15,TGTGCCACCAGCAGAGGTCCAGGGGAAGAGACCCAGTACTTC,CATSRGPGEETQYF
TRBJ1-5,-,TRBV18,TGTGCCAGCCGGGGTAGCAATCAGCCCCAGCATTTT,CASRGSNQPQHF
TRBJ2-1,-,TRBV15,TGTGCCACCAGCAGACCCGACTACCGCAATGAGCAGTTCTTC,CATSRPDYRNEQFF
TRBJ1-3,-,TRBV19,TGTGCCAGTAGTATCCGACAGTCCTTCTCTGGAAACACCATATATTTT,CASSIRQSFSGNTIYF
TRBJ2-1,-,TRBV11-2,TGTGCCAGCAGCTTAATCAAAGGTGCTCCAGCGCTCAATGAGCAGTTCTTC,CASSLIKGAPALNEQFF
TRBJ2-1,-,TRBV29-1,TGCAGCGTTCGGGAAATGAATGAGCAGTTCTTC,CSVREMNEQFF
TRBJ1-2,-,TRBV28,TGTGCCAGCAGTTTATCCCGCTATGGCTACACCTTC,CASSLSRYGYTF
TRBJ1-4,TRBD1,TRBV9,TGTGCCAGCAGCTCCGCCGGGACAGGGGTCGAAAAACTGTTTTTT,CASSSAGTGVEKLFF
TRBJ1-5,-,TRBV7-9,TGTGCCAGCAGCTTAGGGCAGGGTGGTCAGCCCCAGCATTTT,CASSLGQGGQPQHF
TRBJ2-7,TRBD2,TRBV9,TGTGCCAGCAGCCCGGGCGGACTAGCGGTGATCTACGAGCAGTACTTC,CASSPGGLAVIYEQYF
TRBJ2-2,TRBD1,TRBV4-1,TGCGCCACCGCGACCGGACAGGGGACGAACACCGGGGAGCTGTTTTTT,CATATGQGTNTGELFF
TRBJ2-3,-,TRBV9,TGTGCCAGCAGCGCCGCTAGCCCAGATACGCAGTATTTT,CASSAASPDTQYF
TRBJ2-1,TRBD2,TRBV5-1,TGCGCCAGCAGCACCGTAGCGGGATCCTCCTACAATGAGCAGTTCTTC,CASSTVAGSSYNEQFF